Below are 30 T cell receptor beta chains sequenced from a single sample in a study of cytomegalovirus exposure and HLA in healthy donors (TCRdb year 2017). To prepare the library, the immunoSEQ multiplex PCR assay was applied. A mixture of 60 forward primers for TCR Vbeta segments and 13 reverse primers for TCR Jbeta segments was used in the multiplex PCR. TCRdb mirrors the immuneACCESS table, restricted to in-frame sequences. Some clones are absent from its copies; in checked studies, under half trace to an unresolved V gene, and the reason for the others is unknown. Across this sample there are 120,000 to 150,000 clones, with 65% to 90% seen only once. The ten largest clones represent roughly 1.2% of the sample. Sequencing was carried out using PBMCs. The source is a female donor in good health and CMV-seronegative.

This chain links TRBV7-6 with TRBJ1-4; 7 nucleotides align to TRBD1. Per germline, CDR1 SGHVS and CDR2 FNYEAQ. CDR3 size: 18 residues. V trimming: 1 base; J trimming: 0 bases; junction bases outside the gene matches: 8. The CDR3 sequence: CASSLEGEGGSTNEKLFF. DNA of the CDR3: TGTGCCAGCAGCTTAGAGGGCGAAGGGGGCTCAACTAATGAAAAACTGTTTTTT.

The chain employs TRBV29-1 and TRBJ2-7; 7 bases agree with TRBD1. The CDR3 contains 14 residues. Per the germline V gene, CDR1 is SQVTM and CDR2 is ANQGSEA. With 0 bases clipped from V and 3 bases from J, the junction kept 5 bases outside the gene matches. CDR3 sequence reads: CSVEEGAGGYEQYF. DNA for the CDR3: TGCAGCGTTGAAGAAGGGGCAGGGGGCTACGAGCAGTACTTC.

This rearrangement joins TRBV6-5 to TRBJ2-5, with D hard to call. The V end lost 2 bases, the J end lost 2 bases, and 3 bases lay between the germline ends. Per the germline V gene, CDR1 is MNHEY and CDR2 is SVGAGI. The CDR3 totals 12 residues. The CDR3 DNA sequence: TGTGCCAGCAGTTACCCTCAAGAGACCCAGTACTTC. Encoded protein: CASSYPQETQYF.

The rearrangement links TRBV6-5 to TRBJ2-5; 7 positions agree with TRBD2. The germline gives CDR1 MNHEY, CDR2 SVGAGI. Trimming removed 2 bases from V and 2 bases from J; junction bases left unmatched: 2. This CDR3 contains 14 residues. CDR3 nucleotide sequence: TGTGCCAGCAGTTACGTGGGGGGGCAAGAGACCCAGTACTTC. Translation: CASSYVGGQETQYF.

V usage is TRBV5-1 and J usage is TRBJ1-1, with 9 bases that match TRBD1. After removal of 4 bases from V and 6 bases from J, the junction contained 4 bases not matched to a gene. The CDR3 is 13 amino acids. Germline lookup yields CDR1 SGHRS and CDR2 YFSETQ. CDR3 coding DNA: TGCGCCAGCAGCAGGGACAGGGTCTCTGAAGCTTTCTTT. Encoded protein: CASSRDRVSEAFF.

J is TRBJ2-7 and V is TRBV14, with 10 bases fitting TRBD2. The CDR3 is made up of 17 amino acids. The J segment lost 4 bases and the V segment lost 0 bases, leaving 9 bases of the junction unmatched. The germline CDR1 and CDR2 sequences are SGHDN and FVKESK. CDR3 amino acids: CASSQELAGGYSYEQYF. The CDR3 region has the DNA TGTGCCAGCAGCCAAGAGTTAGCGGGAGGATATTCTTACGAGCAGTACTTC. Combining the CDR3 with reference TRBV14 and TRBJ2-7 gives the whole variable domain EAGVTQFPSHSVIEKGQTVTLRCDPISGHDNLYWYRRVMGKEIKFLLHFVKESKQDESGMPNNRFLAERTGGTYSTLKVQPAELEDSGVYFCASSQELAGGYSYEQYFGPGTRLTVT.

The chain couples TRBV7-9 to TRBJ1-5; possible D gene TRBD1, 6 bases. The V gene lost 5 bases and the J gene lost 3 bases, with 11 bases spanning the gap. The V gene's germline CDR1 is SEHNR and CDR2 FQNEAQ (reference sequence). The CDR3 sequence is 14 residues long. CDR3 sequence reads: CASSPNRDNQPQHF. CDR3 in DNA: TGTGCCAGCAGCCCAAACAGGGACAATCAGCCCCAGCATTTT. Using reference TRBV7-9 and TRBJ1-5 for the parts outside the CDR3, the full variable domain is DTGVSQNPRHKITKRGQNVTFRCDPISEHNRLYWYRQTLGQGPEFLTYFQNEAQLEKSRLLSDRFSAERPKGSFSTLEIQRTEQGDSAMYLCASSPNRDNQPQHFGDGTRLSIL.

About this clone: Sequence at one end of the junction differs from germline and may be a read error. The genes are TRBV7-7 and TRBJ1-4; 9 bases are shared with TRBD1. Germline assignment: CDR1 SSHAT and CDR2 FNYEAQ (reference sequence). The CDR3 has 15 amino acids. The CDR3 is CASSQGQGQNEKLFF. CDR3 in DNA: TGTGCTAGCAGCCAGGGACAGGGCCAGAATGAAAAACTGTTTTTT.

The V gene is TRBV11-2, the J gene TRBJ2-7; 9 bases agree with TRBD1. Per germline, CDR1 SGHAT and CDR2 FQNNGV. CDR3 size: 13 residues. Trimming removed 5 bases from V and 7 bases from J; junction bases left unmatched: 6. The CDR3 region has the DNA TGTGCCAGCAGCCGGGACAGGGTACGAGAGCAGTACTTC. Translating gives CASSRDRVREQYF.

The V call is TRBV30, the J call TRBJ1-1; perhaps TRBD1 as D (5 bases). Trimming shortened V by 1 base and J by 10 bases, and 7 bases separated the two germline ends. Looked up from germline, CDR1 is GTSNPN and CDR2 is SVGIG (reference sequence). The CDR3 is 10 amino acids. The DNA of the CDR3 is TGTGCCTGGAGTGGGCAGGGAGCTTTCTTT. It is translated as CAWSGQGAFF.

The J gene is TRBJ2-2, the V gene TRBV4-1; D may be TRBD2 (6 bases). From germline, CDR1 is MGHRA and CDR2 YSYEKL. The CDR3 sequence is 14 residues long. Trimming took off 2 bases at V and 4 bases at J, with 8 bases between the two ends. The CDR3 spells CASSQSGGTGELFF. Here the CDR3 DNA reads TGCGCCAGCAGCCAATCCGGGGGCACCGGGGAGCTGTTTTTT.

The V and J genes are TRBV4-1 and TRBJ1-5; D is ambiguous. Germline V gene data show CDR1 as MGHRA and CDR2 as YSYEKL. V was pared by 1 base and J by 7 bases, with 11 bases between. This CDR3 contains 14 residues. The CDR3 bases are TGCGCCAGCAGCCAAGCTCTCGGAGGGCAGCCCCAGCATTTT. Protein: CASSQALGGQPQHF.

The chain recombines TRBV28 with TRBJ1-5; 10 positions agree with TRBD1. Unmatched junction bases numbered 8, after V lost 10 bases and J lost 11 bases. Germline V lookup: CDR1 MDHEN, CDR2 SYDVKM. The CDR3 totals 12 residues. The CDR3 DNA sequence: TGTGCCACCTACGACAGGGGGCGCGCCCAGCATTTT. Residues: CATYDRGRAQHF.

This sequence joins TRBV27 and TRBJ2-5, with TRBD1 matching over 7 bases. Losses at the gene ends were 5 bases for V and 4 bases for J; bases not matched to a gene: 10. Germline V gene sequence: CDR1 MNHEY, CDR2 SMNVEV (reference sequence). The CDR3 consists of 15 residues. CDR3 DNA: TGTGCCAGCAGTACTGAAATGGCAGGGGGAGAGACCCAGTACTTC. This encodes CASSTEMAGGETQYF.

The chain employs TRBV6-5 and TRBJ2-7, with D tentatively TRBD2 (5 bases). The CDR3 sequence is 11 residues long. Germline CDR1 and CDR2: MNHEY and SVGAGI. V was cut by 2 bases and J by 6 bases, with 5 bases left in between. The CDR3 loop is CASSYEGEQYF. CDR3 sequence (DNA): TGTGCCAGCAGTTACGAGGGCGAGCAGTACTTC.

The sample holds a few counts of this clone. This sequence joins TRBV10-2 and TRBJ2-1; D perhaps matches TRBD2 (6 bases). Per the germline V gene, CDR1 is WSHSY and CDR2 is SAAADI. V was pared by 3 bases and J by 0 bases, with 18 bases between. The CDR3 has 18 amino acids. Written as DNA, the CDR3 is TGCGCCAGCAGTGATTGGGGAGGCGCCAAGAGCTCCTACAATGAGCAGTTCTTC. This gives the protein CASSDWGGAKSSYNEQFF.

This chain's CDR3 is CASSLTRTNEKLFF. Written as DNA, the CDR3 is TGTGCCAGCAGCCTGACACGGACTAATGAAAAACTGTTTTTT. V usage is TRBV6-5 and J usage is TRBJ1-4, with D unresolved. The V end was cut by 6 bases, the J end by 2 bases, with 10 bases between. Germline V gene lookup returns CDR1 MNHEY and CDR2 SVGAGI. CDR3 length: 14 residues.

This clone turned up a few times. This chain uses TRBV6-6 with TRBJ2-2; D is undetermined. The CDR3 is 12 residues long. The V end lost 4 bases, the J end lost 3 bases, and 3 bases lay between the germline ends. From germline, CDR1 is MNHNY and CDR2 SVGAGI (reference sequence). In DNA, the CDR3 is TGTGCCAGCAGTTCTTACACCGGGGAGCTGTTTTTT. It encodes CASSSYTGELFF.

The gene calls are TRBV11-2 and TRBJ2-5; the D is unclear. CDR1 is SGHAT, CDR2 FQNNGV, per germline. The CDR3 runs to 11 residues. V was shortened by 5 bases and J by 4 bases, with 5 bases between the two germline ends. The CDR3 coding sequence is TGTGCCAGCAGCATCGGAGAGACCCAGTACTTC. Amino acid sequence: CASSIGETQYF.

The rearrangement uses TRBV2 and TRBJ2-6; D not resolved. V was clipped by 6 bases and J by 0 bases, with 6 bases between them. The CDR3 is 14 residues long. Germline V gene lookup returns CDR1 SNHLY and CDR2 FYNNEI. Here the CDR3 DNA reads TGTGCCAGCAGGAGGATCTCTGGGGCCAACGTCCTGACTTTC. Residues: CASRRISGANVLTF.

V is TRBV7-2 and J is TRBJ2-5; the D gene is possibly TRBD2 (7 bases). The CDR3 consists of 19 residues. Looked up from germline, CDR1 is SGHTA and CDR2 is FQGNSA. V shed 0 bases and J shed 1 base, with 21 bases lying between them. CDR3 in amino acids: CASSLARGGGGYVQETQYF. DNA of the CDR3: TGTGCCAGCAGCTTAGCGAGGGGAGGGGGGGGTTATGTCCAAGAGACCCAGTACTTC.

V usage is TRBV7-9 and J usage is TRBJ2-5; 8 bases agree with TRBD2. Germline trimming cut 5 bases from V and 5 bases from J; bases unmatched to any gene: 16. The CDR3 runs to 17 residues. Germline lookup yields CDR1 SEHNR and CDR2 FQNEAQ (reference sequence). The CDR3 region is CASSHPGGSGSPETQYF. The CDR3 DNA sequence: TGTGCCAGCAGCCACCCGGGGGGGAGCGGTTCCCCGGAGACCCAGTACTTC.

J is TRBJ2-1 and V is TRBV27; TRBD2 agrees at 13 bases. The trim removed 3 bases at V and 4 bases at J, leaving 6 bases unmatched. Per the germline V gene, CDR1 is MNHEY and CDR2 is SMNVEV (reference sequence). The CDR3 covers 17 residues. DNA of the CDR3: TGTGCCAGCAGTTTTCTACTAGCGGGAGGGTGGTACAATGAGCAGTTCTTC. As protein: CASSFLLAGGWYNEQFF.

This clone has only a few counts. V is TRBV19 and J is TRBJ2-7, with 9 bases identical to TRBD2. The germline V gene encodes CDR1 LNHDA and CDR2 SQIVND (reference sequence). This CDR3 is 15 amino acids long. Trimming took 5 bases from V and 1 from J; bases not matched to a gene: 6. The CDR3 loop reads CASSSSGASSYEQYF. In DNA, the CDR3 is TGTGCCAGTAGTTCTAGCGGGGCCTCATCCTACGAGCAGTACTTC.

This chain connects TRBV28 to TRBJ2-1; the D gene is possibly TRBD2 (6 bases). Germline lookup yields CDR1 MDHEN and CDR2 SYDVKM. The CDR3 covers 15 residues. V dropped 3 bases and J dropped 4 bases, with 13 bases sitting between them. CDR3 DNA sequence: TGTGCCAGCAGTTTCGGGGCTAGCGCATACAATGAGCAGTTCTTC. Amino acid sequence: CASSFGASAYNEQFF.

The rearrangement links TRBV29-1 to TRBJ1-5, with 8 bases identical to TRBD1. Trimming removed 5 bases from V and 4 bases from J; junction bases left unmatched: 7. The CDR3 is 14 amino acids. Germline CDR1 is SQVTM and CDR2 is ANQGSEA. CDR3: CSVTGGGLNQPQHF. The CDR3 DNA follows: TGCAGCGTTACAGGGGGAGGTCTTAATCAGCCCCAGCATTTT.

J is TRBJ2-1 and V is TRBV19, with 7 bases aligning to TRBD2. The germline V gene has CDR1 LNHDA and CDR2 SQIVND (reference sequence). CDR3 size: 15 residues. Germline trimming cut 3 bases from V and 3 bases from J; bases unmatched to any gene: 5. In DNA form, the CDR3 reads TGTGCCAGTAGTATTGGGACTACCCTCTACAATGAGCAGTTCTTC. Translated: CASSIGTTLYNEQFF. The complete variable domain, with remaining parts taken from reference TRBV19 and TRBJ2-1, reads DGGITQSPKYLFRKEGQNVTLSCEQNLNHDAMYWYRQDPGQGLRLIYYSQIVNDFQKGDIAEGYSVSREKKESFPLTVTSAQKNPTAFYLCASSIGTTLYNEQFFGPGTRLTVL.

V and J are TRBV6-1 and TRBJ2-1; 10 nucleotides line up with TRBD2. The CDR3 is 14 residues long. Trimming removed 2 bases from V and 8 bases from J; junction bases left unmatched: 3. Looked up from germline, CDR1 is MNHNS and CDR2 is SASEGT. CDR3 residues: CASSERLAGDEQFF. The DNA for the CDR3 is TGTGCCAGCAGTGAAAGGCTAGCGGGAGATGAGCAGTTCTTC.

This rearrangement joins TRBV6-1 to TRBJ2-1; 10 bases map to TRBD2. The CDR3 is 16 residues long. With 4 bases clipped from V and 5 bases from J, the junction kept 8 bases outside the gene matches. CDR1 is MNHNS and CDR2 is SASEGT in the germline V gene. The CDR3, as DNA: TGTGCCAGCAGTGCTGGACTAGCGGCCCTGAACAATGAGCAGTTCTTC. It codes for CASSAGLAALNNEQFF.

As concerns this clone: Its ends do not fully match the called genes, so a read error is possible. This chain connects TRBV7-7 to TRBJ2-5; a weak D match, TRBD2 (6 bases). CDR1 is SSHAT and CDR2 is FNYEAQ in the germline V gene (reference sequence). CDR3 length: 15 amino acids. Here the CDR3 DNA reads TGTGCTAGCAGCTTAGAGGCGGGGCCCCAAGAGACCCGGTACTTC. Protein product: CASSLEAGPQETRYF.